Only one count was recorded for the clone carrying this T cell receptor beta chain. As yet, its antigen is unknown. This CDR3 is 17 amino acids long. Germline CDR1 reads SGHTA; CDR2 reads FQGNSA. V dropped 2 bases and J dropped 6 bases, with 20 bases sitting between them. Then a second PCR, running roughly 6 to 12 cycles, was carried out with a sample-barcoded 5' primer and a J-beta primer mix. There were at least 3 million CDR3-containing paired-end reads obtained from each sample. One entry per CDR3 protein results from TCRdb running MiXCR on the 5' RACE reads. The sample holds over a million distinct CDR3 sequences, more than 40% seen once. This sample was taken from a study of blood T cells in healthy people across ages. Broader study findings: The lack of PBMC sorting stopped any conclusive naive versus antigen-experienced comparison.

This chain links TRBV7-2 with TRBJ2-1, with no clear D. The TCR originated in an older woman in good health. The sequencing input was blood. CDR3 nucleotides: TGTGCCAGCAGCTTAATCCCCCTCCGGGCCCGAGGCAATGAGCAGTTCTTC. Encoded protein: CASSLIPLRARGNEQFF.